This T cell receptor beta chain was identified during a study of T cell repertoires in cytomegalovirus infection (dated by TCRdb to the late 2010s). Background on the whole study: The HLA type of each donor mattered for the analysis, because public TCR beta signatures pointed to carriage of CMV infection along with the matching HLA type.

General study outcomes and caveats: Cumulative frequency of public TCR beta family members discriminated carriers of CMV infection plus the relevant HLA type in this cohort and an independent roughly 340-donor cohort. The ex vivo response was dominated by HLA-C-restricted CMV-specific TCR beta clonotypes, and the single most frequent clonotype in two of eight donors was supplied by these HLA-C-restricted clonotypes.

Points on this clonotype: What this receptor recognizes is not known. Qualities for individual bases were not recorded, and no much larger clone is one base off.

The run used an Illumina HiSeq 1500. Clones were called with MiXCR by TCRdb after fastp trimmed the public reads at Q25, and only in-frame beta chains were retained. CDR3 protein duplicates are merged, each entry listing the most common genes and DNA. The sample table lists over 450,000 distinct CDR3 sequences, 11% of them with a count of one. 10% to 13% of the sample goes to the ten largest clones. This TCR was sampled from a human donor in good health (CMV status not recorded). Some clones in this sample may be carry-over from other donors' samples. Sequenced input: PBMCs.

This receptor has the CDR3 CSAREAQGLYEQYF. The bases read TGCAGTGCTAGAGAAGCGCAGGGCCTATACGAGCAGTACTTC. The sequence links TRBV20-1 to TRBJ2-7, and possibly TRBD1, on 5 matching bases. The junction shows trimming of 0 bases on V and 4 bases on J, plus 13 bases between the germline ends. From the germline V gene (reference sequence), CDR1 is DFQATT and CDR2 is SNEGSKA. The CDR3 holds 14 amino acids from the cysteine to the phenylalanine. Of the read, only the CDR3 DNA is kept; its 42 bases are in frame from base 1.